This TCR beta chain was documented in a study of post-analysis software for immune sequencing data. Study-wide background: As for disease course, relapsing-remitting, secondary progressive and progressive-relapsing multiple sclerosis were all included.

The authors incorporated unique molecular identifiers into the TCR beta cDNA libraries. T cells numbering roughly 0.95 to 11 million gave rise to around 500,000 cDNA molecules. TCRdb re-derived calls from the PCR reads in MiXCR, one entry per CDR3 protein. Of 250,000 to 300,000 distinct CDR3 sequences in the sample, approximately 34% were seen once. The CDR3 contains 14 residues. V was trimmed by 1 base and J by 0 bases, leaving 8 bases between them. Germline CDR1 DFQATT, CDR2 SNEGSKA (reference sequence). A word on this clonotype: What it recognizes is unknown.

Study-wide results and caveats: Patients with multiple sclerosis recorded significantly lower normalized Chao1 diversity than controls, the study found. Comparison of patients with controls showed roughly five TRBV segments more frequent in patients, TRBV5-6, TRBV5-1 and TRBV20-1 among them.

The TCR comes from a girl between 10 and 17 years old with multiple sclerosis. Sequenced sample: blood. V gene TRBV20-1 combines with J gene TRBJ2-3; no definite D call. The CDR3 protein is CSARGPPSTDTQYF. CDR3 DNA sequence: TGCAGTGCTAGAGGGCCACCGAGCACAGATACGCAGTATTTT.